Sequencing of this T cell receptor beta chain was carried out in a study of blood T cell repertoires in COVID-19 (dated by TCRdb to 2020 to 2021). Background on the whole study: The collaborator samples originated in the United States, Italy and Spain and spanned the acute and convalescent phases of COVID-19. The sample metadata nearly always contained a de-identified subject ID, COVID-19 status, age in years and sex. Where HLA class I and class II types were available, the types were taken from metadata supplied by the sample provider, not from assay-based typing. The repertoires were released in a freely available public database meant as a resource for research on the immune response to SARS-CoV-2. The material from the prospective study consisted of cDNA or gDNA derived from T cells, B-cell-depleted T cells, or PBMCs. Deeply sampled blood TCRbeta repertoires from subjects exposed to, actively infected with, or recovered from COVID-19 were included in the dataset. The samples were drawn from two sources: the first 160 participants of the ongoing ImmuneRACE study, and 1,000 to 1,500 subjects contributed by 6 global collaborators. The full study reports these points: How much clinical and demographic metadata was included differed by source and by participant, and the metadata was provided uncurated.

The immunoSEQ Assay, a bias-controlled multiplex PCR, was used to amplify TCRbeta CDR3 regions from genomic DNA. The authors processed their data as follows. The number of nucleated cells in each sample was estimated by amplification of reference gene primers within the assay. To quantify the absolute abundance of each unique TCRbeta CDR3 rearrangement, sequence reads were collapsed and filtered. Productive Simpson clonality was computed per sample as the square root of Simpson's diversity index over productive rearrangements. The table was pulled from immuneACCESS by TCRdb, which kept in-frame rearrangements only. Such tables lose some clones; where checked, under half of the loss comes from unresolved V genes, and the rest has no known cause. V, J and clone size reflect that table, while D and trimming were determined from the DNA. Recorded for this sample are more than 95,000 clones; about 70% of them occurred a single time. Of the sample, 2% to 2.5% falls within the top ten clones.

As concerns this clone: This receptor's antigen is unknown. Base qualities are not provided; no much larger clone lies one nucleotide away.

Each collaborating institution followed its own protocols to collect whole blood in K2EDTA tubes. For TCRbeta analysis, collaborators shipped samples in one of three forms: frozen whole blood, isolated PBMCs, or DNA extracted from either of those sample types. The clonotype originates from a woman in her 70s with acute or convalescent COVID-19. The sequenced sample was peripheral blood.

The DNA reads TGTGCCAGCAGCTTCGGGGGGGCCGTCTACAATGAGCAGTTCTTC. Its protein product is CASSFGGAVYNEQFF. The chain couples TRBV11-3 to TRBJ2-1; 8 central bases correspond to TRBD2. V has 3 bases trimmed and J has 3 bases trimmed; junction bases matching no gene number 4. CDR1 is given as SGHNT and CDR2 as YENEEA, both from the germline V gene. Reading from cysteine to phenylalanine, the CDR3 counts 15 amino acids. Only the CDR3 region is kept as DNA, spanning 45 bases read in frame from base 1.